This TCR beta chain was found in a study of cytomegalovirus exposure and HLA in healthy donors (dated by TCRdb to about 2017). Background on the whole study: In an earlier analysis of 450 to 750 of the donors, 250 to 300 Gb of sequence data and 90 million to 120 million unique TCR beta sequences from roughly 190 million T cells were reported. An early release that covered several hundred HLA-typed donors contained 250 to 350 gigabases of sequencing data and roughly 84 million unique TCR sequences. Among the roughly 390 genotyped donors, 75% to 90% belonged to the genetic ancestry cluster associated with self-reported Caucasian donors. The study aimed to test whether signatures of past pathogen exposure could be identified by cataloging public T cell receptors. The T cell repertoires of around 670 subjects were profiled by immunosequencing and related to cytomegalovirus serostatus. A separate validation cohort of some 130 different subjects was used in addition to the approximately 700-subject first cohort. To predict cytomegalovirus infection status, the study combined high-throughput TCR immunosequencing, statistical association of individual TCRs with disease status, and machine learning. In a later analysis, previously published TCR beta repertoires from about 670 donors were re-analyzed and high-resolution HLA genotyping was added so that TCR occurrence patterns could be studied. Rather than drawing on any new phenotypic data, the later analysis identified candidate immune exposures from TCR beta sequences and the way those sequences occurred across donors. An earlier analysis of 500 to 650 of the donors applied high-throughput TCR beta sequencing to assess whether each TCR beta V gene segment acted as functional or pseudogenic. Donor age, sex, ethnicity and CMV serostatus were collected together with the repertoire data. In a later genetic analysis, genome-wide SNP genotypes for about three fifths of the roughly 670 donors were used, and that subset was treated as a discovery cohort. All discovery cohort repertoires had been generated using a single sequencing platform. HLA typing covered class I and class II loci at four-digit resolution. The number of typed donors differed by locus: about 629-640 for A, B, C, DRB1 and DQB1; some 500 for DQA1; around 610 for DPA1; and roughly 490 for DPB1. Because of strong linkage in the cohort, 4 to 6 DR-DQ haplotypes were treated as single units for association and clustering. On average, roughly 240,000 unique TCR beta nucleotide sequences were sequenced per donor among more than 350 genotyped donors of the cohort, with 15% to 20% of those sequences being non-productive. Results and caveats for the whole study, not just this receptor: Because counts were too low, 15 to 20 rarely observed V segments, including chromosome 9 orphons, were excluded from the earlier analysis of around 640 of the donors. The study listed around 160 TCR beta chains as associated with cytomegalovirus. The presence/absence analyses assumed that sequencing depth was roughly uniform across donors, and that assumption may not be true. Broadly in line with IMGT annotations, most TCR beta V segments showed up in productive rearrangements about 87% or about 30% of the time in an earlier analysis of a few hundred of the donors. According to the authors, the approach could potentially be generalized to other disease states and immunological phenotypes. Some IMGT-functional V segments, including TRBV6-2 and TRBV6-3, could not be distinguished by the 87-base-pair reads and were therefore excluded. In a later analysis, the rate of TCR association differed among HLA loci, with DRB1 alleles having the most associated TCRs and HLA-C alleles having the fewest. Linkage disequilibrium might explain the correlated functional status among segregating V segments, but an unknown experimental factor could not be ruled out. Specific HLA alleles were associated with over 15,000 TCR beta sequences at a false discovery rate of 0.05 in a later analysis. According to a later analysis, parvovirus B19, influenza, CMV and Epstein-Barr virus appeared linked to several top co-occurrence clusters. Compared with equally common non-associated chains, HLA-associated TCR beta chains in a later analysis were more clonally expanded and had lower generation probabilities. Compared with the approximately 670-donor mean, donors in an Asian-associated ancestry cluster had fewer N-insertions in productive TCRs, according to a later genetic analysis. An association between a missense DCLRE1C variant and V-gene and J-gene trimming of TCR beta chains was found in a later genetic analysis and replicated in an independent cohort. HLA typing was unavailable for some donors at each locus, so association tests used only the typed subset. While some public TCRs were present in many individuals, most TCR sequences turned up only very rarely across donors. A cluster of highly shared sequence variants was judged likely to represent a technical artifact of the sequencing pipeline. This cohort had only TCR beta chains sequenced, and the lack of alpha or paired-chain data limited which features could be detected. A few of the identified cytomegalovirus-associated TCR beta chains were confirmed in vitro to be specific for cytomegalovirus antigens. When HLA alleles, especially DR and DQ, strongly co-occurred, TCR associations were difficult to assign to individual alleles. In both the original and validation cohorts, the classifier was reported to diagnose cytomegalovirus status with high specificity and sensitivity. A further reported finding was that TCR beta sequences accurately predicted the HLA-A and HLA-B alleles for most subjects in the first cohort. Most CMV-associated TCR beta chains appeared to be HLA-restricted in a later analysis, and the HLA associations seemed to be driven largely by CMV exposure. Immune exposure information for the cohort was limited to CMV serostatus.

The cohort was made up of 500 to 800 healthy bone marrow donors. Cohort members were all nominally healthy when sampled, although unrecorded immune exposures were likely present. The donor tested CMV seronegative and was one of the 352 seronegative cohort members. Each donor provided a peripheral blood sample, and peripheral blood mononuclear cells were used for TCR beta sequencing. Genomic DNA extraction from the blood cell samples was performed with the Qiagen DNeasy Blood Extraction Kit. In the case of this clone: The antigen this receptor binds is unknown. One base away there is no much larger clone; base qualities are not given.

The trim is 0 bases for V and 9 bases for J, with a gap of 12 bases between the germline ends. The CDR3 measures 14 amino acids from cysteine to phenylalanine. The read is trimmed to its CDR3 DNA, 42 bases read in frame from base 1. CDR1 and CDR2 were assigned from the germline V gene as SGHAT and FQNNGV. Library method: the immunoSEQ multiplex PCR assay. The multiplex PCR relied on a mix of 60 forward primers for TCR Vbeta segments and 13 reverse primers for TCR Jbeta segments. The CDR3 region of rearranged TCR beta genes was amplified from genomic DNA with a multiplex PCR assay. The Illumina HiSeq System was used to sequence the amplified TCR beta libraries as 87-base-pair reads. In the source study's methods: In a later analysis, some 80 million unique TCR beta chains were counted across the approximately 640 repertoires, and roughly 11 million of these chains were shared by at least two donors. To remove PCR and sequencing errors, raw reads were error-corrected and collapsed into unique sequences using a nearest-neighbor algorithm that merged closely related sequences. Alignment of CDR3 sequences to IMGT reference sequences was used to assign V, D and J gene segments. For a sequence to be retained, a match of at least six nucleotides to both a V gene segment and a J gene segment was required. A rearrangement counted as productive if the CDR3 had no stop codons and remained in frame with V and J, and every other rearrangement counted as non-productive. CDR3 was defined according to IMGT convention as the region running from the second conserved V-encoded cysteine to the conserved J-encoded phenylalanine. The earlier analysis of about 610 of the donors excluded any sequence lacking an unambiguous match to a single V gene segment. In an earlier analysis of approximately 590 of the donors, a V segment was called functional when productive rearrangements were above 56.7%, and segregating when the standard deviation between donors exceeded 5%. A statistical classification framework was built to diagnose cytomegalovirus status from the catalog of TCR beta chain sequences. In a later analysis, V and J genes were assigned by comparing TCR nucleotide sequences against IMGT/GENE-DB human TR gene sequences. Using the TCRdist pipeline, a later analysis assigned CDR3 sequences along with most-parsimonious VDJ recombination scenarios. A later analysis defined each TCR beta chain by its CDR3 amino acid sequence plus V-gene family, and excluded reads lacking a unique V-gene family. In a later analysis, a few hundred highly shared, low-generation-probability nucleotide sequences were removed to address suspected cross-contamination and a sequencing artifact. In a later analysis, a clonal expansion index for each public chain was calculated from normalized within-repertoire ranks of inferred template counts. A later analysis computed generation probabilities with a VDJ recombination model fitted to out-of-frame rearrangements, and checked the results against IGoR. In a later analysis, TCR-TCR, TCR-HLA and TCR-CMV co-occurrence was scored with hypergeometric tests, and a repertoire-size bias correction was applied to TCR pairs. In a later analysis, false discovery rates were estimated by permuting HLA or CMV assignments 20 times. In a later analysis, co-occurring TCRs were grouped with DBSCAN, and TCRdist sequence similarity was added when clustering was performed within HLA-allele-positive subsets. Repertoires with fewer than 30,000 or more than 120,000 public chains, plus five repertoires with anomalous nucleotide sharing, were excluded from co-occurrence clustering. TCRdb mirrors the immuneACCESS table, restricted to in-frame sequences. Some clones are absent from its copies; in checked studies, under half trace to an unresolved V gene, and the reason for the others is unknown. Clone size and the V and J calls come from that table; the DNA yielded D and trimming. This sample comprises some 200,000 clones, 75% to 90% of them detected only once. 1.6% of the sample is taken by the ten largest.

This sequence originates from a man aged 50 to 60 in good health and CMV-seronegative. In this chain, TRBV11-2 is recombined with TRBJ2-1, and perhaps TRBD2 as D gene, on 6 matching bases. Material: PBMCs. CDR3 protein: CASSLDSSVGEQFF. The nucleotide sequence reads TGTGCCAGCAGCTTAGATTCTAGCGTAGGTGAGCAGTTCTTC.